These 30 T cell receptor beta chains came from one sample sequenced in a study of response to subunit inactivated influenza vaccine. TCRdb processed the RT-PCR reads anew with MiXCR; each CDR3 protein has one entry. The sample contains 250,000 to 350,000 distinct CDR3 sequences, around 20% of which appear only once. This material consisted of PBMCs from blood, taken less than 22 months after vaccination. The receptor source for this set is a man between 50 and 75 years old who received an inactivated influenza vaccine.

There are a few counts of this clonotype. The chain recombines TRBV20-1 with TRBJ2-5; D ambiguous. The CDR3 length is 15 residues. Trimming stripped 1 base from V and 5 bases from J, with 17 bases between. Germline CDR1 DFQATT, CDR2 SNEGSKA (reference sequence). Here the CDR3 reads CSARVFLGTAETQYF. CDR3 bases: TGCAGTGCTAGAGTTTTTCTGGGAACAGCGGAGACCCAGTACTTC.

In nucleotides, the CDR3 is TGTGCCAGCAGTGAAGACATGTGGGGAGAGACCCAGTACTTC. Translating gives CASSEDMWGETQYF. The rearrangement uses TRBV6-1 and TRBJ2-5; unclear D gene. The CDR3 length is 14 residues. Germline assignment: CDR1 MNHNS and CDR2 SASEGT. Trimming took off 1 base at V and 4 bases at J, with 10 bases between the two ends.

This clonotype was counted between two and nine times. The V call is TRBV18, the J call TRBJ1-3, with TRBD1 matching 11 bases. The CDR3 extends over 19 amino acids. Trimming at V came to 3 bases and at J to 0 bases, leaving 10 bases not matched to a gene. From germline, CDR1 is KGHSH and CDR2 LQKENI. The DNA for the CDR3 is TGTGCCAGCTCACCGCTAATCCCGGGACAGGGGGTCTCTGGAAACACCATATATTTT. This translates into CASSPLIPGQGVSGNTIYF.

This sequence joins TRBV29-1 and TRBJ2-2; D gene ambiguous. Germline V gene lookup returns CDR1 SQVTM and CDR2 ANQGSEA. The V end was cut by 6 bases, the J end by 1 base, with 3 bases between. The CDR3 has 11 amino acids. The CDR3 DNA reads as TGCAGCGTCCGGAACACCGGGGAGCTGTTTTTT. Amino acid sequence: CSVRNTGELFF.

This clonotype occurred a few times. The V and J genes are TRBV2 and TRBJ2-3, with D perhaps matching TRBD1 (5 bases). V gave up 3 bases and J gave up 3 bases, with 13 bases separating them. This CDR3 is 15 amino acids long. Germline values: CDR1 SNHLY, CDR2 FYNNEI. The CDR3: CASSDRVFVTDTQYF. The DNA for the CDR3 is TGTGCCAGCAGTGACAGGGTGTTTGTGACAGATACGCAGTATTTT.

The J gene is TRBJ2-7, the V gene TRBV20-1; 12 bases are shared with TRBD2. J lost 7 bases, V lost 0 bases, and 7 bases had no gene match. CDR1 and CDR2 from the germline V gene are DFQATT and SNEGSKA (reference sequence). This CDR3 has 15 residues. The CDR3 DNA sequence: TGCAGTGCTAGAGATGTCGGACTAGCGGGGAGGGAGCAGTACTTC. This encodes CSARDVGLAGREQYF.

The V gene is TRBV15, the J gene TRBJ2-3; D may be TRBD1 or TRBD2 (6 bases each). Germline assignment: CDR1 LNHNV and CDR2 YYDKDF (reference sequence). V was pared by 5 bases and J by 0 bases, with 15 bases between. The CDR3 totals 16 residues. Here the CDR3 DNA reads TGTGCCACCAGCGGCGGGACACATACTAGCACAGATACGCAGTATTTT. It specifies CATSGGTHTSTDTQYF.

CDR3 region: CASSLGLEGGEQFF. CDR3 DNA: TGCGCCAGCAGCTTGGGTCTCGAAGGGGGTGAGCAGTTCTTC. V gene TRBV5-1 combines with J gene TRBJ2-1; TRBD1 might be the D (6 bases). The germline V gene encodes CDR1 SGHRS and CDR2 YFSETQ. CDR3 length: 14 residues. V was cut by 0 bases and J by 9 bases, with 13 bases left in between.

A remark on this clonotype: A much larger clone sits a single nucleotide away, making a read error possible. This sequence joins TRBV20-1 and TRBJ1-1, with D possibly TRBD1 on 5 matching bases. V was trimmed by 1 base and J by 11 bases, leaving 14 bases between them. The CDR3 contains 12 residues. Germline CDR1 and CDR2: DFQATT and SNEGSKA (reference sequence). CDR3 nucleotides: TGCAGTGCTAGAGGGGTGGGACTTGGGGCTTTCTTT. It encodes CSARGVGLGAFF.

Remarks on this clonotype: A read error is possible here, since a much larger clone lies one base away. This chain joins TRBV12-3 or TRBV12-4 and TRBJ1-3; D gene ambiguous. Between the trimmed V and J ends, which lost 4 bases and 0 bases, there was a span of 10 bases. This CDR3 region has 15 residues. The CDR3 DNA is TGTGCCAGCAGTTGCCTCGGGGTCTCTGGAAACACCATATATTTT. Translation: CASSCLGVSGNTIYF.

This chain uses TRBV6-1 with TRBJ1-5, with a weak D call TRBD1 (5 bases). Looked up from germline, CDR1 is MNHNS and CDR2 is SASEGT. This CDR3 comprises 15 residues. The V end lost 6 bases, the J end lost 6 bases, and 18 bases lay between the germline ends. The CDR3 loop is CASRGTQGGVQPQHF. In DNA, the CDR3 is TGTGCCAGCAGGGGAACCCAGGGTGGTGTTCAGCCCCAGCATTTT.

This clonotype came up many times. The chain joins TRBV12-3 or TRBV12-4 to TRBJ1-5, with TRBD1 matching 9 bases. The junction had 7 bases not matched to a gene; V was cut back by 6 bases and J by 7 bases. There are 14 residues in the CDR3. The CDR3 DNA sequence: TGTGCCAGCAGCAACAGGGGGCGAGAGCAGCCCCAGCATTTT. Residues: CASSNRGREQPQHF.

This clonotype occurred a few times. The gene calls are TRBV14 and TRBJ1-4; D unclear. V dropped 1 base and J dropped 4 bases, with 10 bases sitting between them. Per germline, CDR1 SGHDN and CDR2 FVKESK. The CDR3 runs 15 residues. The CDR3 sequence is CASSQVGGYNEKLFF. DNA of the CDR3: TGTGCCAGCAGCCAAGTTGGAGGGTATAATGAAAAACTGTTTTTT.

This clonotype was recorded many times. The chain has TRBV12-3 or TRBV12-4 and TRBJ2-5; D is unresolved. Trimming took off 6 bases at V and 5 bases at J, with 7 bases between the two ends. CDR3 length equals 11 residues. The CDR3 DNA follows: TGTGCCAGCAGCTTCTCTGAGACCCAGTACTTC. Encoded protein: CASSFSETQYF.

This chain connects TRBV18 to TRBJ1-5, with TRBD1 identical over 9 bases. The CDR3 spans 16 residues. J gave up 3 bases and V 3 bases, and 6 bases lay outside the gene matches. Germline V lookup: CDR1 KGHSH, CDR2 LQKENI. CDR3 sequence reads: CASSPLGQGPNQPQHF. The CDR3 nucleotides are TGTGCCAGCTCACCCCTGGGACAGGGACCCAATCAGCCCCAGCATTTT. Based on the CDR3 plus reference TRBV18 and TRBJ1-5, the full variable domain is NAGVMQNPRHLVRRRGQEARLRCSPMKGHSHVYWYRQLPEEGLKFMVYLQKENIIDESGMPKERFSAEFPKEGPSILRIQQVVRGDSAAYFCASSPLGQGPNQPQHFGDGTRLSIL.

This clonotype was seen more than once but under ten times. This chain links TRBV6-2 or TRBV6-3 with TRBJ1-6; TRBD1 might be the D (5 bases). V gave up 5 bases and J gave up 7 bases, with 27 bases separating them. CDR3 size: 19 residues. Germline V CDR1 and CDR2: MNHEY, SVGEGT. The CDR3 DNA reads TGTGCCAGCAGTCCTGCCCTTCCTCCGTCGACAGTTCAGAATTCACCCCTCCACTTT. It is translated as CASSPALPPSTVQNSPLHF.

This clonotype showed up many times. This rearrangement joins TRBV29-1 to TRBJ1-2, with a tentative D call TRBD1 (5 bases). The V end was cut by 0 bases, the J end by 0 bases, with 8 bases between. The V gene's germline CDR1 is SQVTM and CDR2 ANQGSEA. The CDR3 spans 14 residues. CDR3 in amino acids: CSVEDLGANYGYTF. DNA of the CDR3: TGCAGCGTTGAAGATCTAGGGGCTAACTATGGCTACACCTTC.

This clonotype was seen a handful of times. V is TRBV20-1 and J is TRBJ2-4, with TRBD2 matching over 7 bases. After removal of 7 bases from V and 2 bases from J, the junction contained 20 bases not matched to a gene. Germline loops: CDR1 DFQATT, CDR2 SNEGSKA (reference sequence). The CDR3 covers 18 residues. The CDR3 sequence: CSVSGGGFLHGTKNIQYF. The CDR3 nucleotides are TGCAGTGTTAGCGGCGGGGGTTTCCTTCATGGGACCAAAAACATTCAGTACTTC.

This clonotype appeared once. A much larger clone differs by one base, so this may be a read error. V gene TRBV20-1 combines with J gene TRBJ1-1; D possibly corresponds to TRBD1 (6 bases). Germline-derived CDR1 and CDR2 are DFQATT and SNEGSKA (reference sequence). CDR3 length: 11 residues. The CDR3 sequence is CSHRGYTEAFF. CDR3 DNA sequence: TGCAGCCATAGGGGGTACACTGAAGCTTTCTTT.

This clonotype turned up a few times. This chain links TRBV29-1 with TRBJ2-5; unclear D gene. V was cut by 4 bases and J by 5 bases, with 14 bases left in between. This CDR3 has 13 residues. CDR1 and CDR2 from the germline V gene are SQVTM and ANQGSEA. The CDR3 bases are TGCAGCGTTGTACAAGCTGTAGGGGAGACCCAGTACTTC. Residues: CSVVQAVGETQYF.

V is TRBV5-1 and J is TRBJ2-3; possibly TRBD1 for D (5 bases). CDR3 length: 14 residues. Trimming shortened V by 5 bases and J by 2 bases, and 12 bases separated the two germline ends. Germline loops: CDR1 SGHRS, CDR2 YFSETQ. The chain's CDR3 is CASRESDNTDTQYF. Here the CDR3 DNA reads TGCGCCAGCAGGGAGTCGGACAACACAGATACGCAGTATTTT.

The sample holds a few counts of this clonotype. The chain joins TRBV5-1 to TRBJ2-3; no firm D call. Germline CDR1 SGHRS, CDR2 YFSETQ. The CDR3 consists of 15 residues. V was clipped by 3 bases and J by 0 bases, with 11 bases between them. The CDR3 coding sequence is TGCGCCAGCAGCTCGCGACGGATTAGCACAGATACGCAGTATTTT. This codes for CASSSRRISTDTQYF.

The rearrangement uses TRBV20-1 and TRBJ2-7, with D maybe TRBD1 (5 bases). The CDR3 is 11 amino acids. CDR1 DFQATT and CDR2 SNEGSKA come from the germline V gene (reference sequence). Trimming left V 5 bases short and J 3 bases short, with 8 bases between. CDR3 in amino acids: CSALQGYEQYF. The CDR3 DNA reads TGCAGTGCTTTGCAGGGCTACGAGCAGTACTTC.

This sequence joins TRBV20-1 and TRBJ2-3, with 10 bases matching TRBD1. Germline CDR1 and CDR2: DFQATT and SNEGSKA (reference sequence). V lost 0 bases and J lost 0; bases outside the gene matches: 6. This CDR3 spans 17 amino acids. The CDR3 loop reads CSARDLRDRGSTDTQYF. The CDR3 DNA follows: TGCAGTGCTAGAGATCTCCGGGACAGGGGAAGCACAGATACGCAGTATTTT.

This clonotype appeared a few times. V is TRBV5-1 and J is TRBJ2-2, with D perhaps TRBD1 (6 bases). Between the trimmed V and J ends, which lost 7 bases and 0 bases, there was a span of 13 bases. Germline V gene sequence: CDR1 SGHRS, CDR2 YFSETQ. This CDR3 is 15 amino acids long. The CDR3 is CASEKGTPNTGELFF. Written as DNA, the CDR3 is TGCGCCAGCGAGAAGGGGACACCGAACACCGGGGAGCTGTTTTTT.

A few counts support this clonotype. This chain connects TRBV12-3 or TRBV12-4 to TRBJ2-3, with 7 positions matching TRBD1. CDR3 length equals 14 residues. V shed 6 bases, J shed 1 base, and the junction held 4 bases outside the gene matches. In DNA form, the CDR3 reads TGTGCCAGCAGGACCGACAGGGGCACAGATACGCAGTATTTT. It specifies CASRTDRGTDTQYF.

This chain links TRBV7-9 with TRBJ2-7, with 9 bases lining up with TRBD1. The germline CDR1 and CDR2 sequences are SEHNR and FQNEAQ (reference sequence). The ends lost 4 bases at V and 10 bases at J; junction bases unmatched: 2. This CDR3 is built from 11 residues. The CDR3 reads CASSSGQGQYF. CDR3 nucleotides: TGTGCCAGCAGCTCGGGACAGGGACAGTACTTC.

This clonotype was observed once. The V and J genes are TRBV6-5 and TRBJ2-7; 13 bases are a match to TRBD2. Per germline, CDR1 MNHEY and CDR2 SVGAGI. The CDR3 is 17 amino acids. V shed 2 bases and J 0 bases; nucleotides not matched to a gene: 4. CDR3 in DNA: TGTGCCAGCAGTTACCTGACTAGCGGGGGGTCCTCCTACGAGCAGTACTTC. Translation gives CASSYLTSGGSSYEQYF.

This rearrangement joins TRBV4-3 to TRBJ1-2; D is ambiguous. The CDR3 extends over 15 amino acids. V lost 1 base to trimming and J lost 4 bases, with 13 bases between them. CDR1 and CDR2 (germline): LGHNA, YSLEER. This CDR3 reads CASSQANSLGYGYTF. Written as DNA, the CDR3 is TGCGCCAGCAGCCAAGCTAACAGCCTTGGCTATGGCTACACCTTC.

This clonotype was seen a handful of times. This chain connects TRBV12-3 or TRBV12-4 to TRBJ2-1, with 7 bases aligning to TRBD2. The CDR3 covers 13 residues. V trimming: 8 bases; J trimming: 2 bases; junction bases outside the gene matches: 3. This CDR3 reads CASRTRAYNEQFF. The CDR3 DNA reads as TGTGCCAGCCGGACTAGAGCCTACAATGAGCAGTTCTTC.